These 9 T cell receptor beta chains share one sample of origin, sequenced in a study of blood T cell repertoires in COVID-19. Libraries were prepared by immunoSEQ multiplex PCR; TCRdb keeps only in-frame clonotypes and omits some of them. This table holds about 200,000 clones, nearly 90% found once. Sequences were obtained from PBMCs or T cells enriched from blood (not recorded which). The receptors originated from a woman aged 35 to 49 with acute COVID-19.

J is TRBJ2-7 and V is TRBV5-5; 9 positions match TRBD1. CDR1 and CDR2 (germline): SGHKS, YYEKEE (reference sequence). The CDR3 is 15 amino acids. With V trimmed by 5 bases and J by 0 bases, 6 bases remained unmatched. The CDR3 DNA reads TGTGCCAGCAGGGAAGGACAGGGGATCTCCTACGAGCAGTACTTC. It codes for CASREGQGISYEQYF.

V and J are TRBV5-1 and TRBJ2-2, with no clear D. CDR1 and CDR2 from the germline V gene are SGHRS and YFSETQ. Trimming removed 4 bases at V and 5 bases at J, with 15 bases between. The CDR3 runs to 15 residues. The CDR3 loop is CASSVSGGLTGELFF. The CDR3, as DNA: TGCGCCAGCAGCGTTTCCGGCGGATTGACCGGGGAGCTGTTTTTT.

The chain has TRBV5-1 and TRBJ2-2; 14 bases match TRBD2. The V and J ends lost 3 bases and 6 bases, in that order; junction bases with no gene match: 4. CDR1 is SGHRS, CDR2 YFSETQ, per germline. The CDR3 has 16 amino acids. The CDR3 DNA sequence: TGCGCCAGCAGCTCTATGGGACTAGCGGGAGCCGGGGAGCTGTTTTTT. Protein product: CASSSMGLAGAGELFF.

The rearrangement links TRBV7-9 to TRBJ2-3, with 8 bases lining up with TRBD1. From germline, CDR1 is SEHNR and CDR2 FQNEAQ (reference sequence). Trimming removed 3 bases from V and 0 bases from J; junction bases left unmatched: 8. This CDR3 region has 17 residues. In DNA, the CDR3 is TGTGCCAGCAGCTTGGGGACAGGTCCTTCTAGCACAGATACGCAGTATTTT. Amino acid sequence: CASSLGTGPSSTDTQYF.

The chain employs TRBV5-6 and TRBJ1-6, with 7 bases identical to TRBD1. With V trimmed by 4 bases and J by 0 bases, 10 bases remained unmatched. The CDR3 spans 18 residues. Germline V gene sequence: CDR1 SGHDT, CDR2 YYEEEE. The CDR3 sequence is CASSPTRQGLSYNSPLHF. The DNA of the CDR3 is TGTGCCAGCAGCCCAACACGACAGGGACTCTCCTATAATTCACCCCTCCACTTT.

The V call is TRBV7-9, the J call TRBJ2-7, with 10 nucleotides matching TRBD1. Trimming took 5 bases from V and 5 from J; bases not matched to a gene: 3. The CDR3 contains 13 residues. The V gene's germline CDR1 is SEHNR and CDR2 FQNEAQ (reference sequence). CDR3: CASSRGQGHEQYF. The CDR3 DNA sequence: TGTGCCAGCAGCCGGGGACAGGGGCACGAGCAGTACTTC. Supplemented by reference TRBV7-9 and TRBJ2-7, the full variable domain reads DTGVSQNPRHKITKRGQNVTFRCDPISEHNRLYWYRQTLGQGPEFLTYFQNEAQLEKSRLLSDRFSAERPKGSFSTLEIQRTEQGDSAMYLCASSRGQGHEQYFGPGTRLTVT.

The count of this clone is one. The rearrangement links TRBV7-2 to TRBJ1-4; TRBD1 aligns across 9 bases. The V gene's germline CDR1 is SGHTA and CDR2 FQGNSA. The CDR3 covers 16 residues. The V gene end was trimmed by 5 bases and the J gene end by 6 bases; junction bases not matched to a gene: 10. The CDR3 DNA reads TGTGCCAGCAGCCCTACAGGGGGCAATTTCGATGAAAAACTGTTTTTT. It yields the protein CASSPTGGNFDEKLFF.

The chain uses TRBV6-2 or TRBV6-3 and TRBJ2-2; D perhaps matches TRBD1 (5 bases). The germline V gene encodes CDR1 MNHEY and CDR2 SVGEGT. The CDR3 is made up of 15 amino acids. Trimming removed 2 bases at V and 8 bases at J, with 15 bases between. The CDR3 bases are TGTGCCAGCAGTTACCAGGGTTACGCCCCGGGGGAGCTGTTTTTT. Its protein is CASSYQGYAPGELFF.

This clone has just a few counts. This chain links TRBV5-1 with TRBJ2-1; D may be TRBD2 (5 bases). CDR1 and CDR2 from the germline V gene are SGHRS and YFSETQ. Between the trimmed V and J ends, which lost 4 bases and 5 bases, there was a span of 16 bases. The CDR3 covers 15 residues. CDR3 in DNA: TGCGCCAGCAGCCGGGATGGCGGGCCAAACAATGAGCAGTTCTTC. Translating it yields CASSRDGGPNNEQFF.